These 26 T cell receptor beta chains came from one sample sequenced in a study of cytomegalovirus exposure and HLA in healthy donors. The PCR made use of 60 Vbeta and 13 Jbeta primers. Clones were sequenced by immunoSEQ multiplex PCR, and TCRdb holds only the in-frame ones, with some missing. The table lists about 130,000 clones. The sequenced material came from PBMCs. The source is a man between 18 and 35 years old in good health and CMV-seronegative.

The V and J genes are TRBV4-3 and TRBJ2-7; 7 nucleotides align to TRBD1. Germline V CDR1 and CDR2: LGHNA, YSLEER. The CDR3 loop spans 14 amino acids. Trimming cost V 0 bases and J 2 bases; bases outside gene matches: 1. CDR3 protein: CASSQDGTAYEQYF. The CDR3, as DNA: TGCGCCAGCAGCCAAGATGGGACAGCCTACGAGCAGTACTTC.

The chain couples TRBV7-2 to TRBJ2-4; the D is unclear. Germline V gene data show CDR1 as SGHTA and CDR2 as FQGNSA. V lost 1 base, J lost 0 bases, and 7 bases lay in between. This CDR3 comprises 15 residues. CDR3 region: CASSLGVLAKNIQYF. CDR3 sequence (DNA): TGTGCCAGCAGCTTAGGCGTCTTAGCCAAAAACATTCAGTACTTC. The full variable domain, completed using reference TRBV7-2 and TRBJ2-4, is GAGVSQSPSNKVTEKGKDVELRCDPISGHTALYWYRQSLGQGLEFLIYFQGNSAPDKSGLPSDRFSAERTGGSVSTLTIQRTQQEDSAVYLCASSLGVLAKNIQYFGAGTRLSVL.

The J gene is TRBJ2-1, the V gene TRBV30, with D possibly matching TRBD2 (6 bases). V lost 0 bases, J lost 8 bases, and 11 bases lay in between. Germline V gives CDR1 GTSNPN, CDR2 SVGIG (reference sequence). This CDR3 is built from 13 residues. CDR3 DNA sequence: TGTGCCTGGAGTGTACGGAGGGGCCATGAGCAGTTCTTC. This encodes CAWSVRRGHEQFF.

The V and J genes are TRBV4-3 and TRBJ1-2; D not certain. Between the trimmed V and J ends, which lost 4 bases and 4 bases, there was a span of 16 bases. CDR1 and CDR2 from the germline V gene are LGHNA and YSLEER. CDR3 size: 15 residues. This CDR3 is CASSLVGDPGYGYTF. The CDR3 region has the DNA TGCGCCAGCAGCCTAGTGGGTGACCCGGGCTATGGCTACACCTTC.

The V gene is TRBV5-1, the J gene TRBJ1-1, with D perhaps TRBD1 (5 bases). Between the trimmed V and J ends, which lost 4 bases and 1 base, there was a span of 14 bases. The CDR3 is 15 residues long. The germline V gene has CDR1 SGHRS and CDR2 YFSETQ. The CDR3 DNA reads as TGCGCCAGCAGCCTCATGGGGGGGTCGAACACTGAAGCTTTCTTT. This sequence encodes CASSLMGGSNTEAFF. Complete variable domain (other parts from reference TRBV5-1 and TRBJ1-1): KAGVTQTPRYLIKTRGQQVTLSCSPISGHRSVSWYQQTPGQGLQFLFEYFSETQRNKGNFPGRFSGRQFSNSRSEMNVSTLELGDSALYLCASSLMGGSNTEAFFGQGTRLTVV.

The chain has TRBV10-2 and TRBJ2-5, with no clear D. The DNA end lines up better with TRBJ2-7; the J call may be wrong. CDR1 is WSHSY and CDR2 is SAAADI in the germline V gene. CDR3 length equals 13 residues. Here the CDR3 DNA reads TGCGCCACCCGGTCCCTGCCGGACTACGAGCAGTACTTC. It encodes CATRSLPDYEQYF.

V gene TRBV27 combines with J gene TRBJ2-7; 9 bases line up with TRBD1. This CDR3 contains 14 residues. The germline gives CDR1 MNHEY, CDR2 SMNVEV (reference sequence). Trimming took 4 bases from V and 3 from J; bases not matched to a gene: 4. CDR3 in DNA: TGTGCCAGCAGTTCGGGGACAGGGTTCTACGAGCAGTACTTC. Translating gives CASSSGTGFYEQYF.

J is TRBJ2-3 and V is TRBV10-3, with 13 bases that match TRBD2. Germline V gene sequence: CDR1 ENHRY, CDR2 SYGVKD. V shed 4 bases and J 5 bases; nucleotides not matched to a gene: 12. The CDR3 runs to 18 residues. The CDR3 sequence is CAISAGTSGRATRDTQYF. In DNA form, the CDR3 reads TGTGCCATCAGTGCCGGAACTAGCGGGAGGGCCACGCGAGATACGCAGTATTTT.

The rearrangement joins TRBV6-1 to TRBJ2-5; TRBD1 matches at 7 bases. Trimming at V came to 7 bases and at J to 3 bases, leaving 8 bases not matched to a gene. CDR3 length: 14 amino acids. Germline V gene lookup returns CDR1 MNHNS and CDR2 SASEGT. The CDR3: CASIEGAWEETQYF. CDR3 in DNA: TGTGCCAGCATCGAGGGGGCCTGGGAAGAGACCCAGTACTTC.

V and J are TRBV6-1 and TRBJ2-7; 11 bases map to TRBD1. J gave up 4 bases and V 5 bases, and 4 bases lay outside the gene matches. The CDR3 contains 14 residues. Germline V gene lookup returns CDR1 MNHNS and CDR2 SASEGT. CDR3 sequence: CASSQRDRGYEQYF. The CDR3 nucleotides are TGTGCCAGCAGTCAACGGGACAGGGGGTACGAGCAGTACTTC.

The chain employs TRBV30 and TRBJ2-1; D is possibly TRBD2 (7 bases). The V end lost 8 bases, the J end lost 8 bases, and 19 bases lay between the germline ends. The CDR3 totals 13 residues. The germline CDR1 and CDR2 sequences are GTSNPN and SVGIG (reference sequence). CDR3 nucleotides: TGTGCCGTCTGGGGGGGCCCCAAGCATGAGCAGTTCTTC. Protein: CAVWGGPKHEQFF.

The V call is TRBV30, the J call TRBJ1-3; D possibly corresponds to TRBD1 (5 bases). Germline lookup yields CDR1 GTSNPN and CDR2 SVGIG (reference sequence). The length of the CDR3 is 14 residues. The V end lost 0 bases, the J end lost 2 bases, and 8 bases lay between the germline ends. The CDR3 DNA reads TGTGCCTGGAGTGTACGGGGGACTGGAAACACCATATATTTT. It translates to CAWSVRGTGNTIYF.

This chain's CDR3 is CASSQGISGTSGGANEQFF. Here the CDR3 DNA reads TGCGCCAGCAGCCAAGGAATTTCCGGGACTAGCGGGGGGGCAAATGAGCAGTTCTTC. The V call is TRBV4-3, the J call TRBJ2-1, with 16 bases that match TRBD2. This CDR3 is 19 amino acids long. The germline gives CDR1 LGHNA, CDR2 YSLEER. J was trimmed by 7 bases and V by 1 base; bases with no gene match: 10.

The chain carries TRBV7-6 and TRBJ2-3; 7 bases fit TRBD2. Germline trimming cut 1 base from V and 5 bases from J; bases unmatched to any gene: 9. Germline CDR1 SGHVS, CDR2 FNYEAQ. The CDR3 runs 16 residues. CDR3 sequence reads: CASSLGVGGGGDTQYF. CDR3 nucleotides: TGTGCCAGCAGCTTAGGAGTCGGCGGGGGAGGAGATACGCAGTATTTT.

The CDR3 DNA follows: TGCAGCGTGGAACCCACAGTGGGGGGCACTGAAGCTTTCTTT. Protein sequence: CSVEPTVGGTEAFF. V and J are TRBV29-1 and TRBJ1-1; TRBD1 might be the D (5 bases). Germline V CDR1 and CDR2: SQVTM, ANQGSEA. There are 14 residues in the CDR3. V gave up 6 bases and J gave up 4 bases, with 18 bases separating them.

The chain joins TRBV27 to TRBJ1-5; D is perhaps TRBD1 (5 bases). V was clipped by 5 bases and J by 3 bases, with 11 bases between them. The CDR3 covers 14 residues. Germline CDR1 reads MNHEY; CDR2 reads SMNVEV (reference sequence). This CDR3 is CASSRDSLNQPQHF. CDR3 nucleotide sequence: TGTGCCAGCAGTAGAGACAGTCTCAATCAGCCCCAGCATTTT.

V and J are TRBV9 and TRBJ1-3; D is uncertain. This CDR3 contains 17 residues. V lost 3 bases and J 9 bases, leaving 25 bases between the germline ends. Germline V gene data show CDR1 as SGDLS and CDR2 as YYNGEE. CDR3 nucleotides: TGTGCCAGCAGCGCCTCTTTGTCGGACTCCGCACGCCGCACCATATATTTT. This translates into CASSASLSDSARRTIYF.

The V and J genes are TRBV6-5 and TRBJ1-2, with TRBD1 matching 7 bases. Germline V CDR1 and CDR2: MNHEY, SVGAGI. V shed 6 bases and J 3 bases; nucleotides not matched to a gene: 7. This CDR3 spans 14 amino acids. CDR3: CASSPTGAHYGYTF. The CDR3 DNA reads as TGTGCCAGCAGCCCTACAGGGGCCCACTATGGCTACACCTTC.

The chain has TRBV5-8 and TRBJ2-5, with TRBD1 as a possible D gene (5 bases). The CDR3 is made up of 17 amino acids. Germline lookup yields CDR1 SGHTS and CDR2 YDEGEE. The V end was cut by 3 bases, the J end by 1 base, with 19 bases between. The CDR3 DNA follows: TGTGCCAGCAGCTCCCACAAAACAGGACGGAGCCAAGAGACCCAGTACTTC. This gives the protein CASSSHKTGRSQETQYF.

J is TRBJ2-5 and V is TRBV15; 10 bases map to TRBD1. Trimming removed 3 bases from V and 7 bases from J; junction bases left unmatched: 11. The CDR3 extends over 16 amino acids. Germline V lookup: CDR1 LNHNV, CDR2 YYDKDF (reference sequence). DNA of the CDR3: TGTGCCACCAGCAGCAGACAGGGGGCGCGTCACGGGACCCAGTACTTC. It translates to CATSSRQGARHGTQYF.

The chain combines TRBV15 with TRBJ1-2; weak D call: TRBD1 (5 bases). The germline gives CDR1 LNHNV, CDR2 YYDKDF (reference sequence). V dropped 4 bases and J dropped 10 bases, with 10 bases sitting between them. This CDR3 region has 11 residues. CDR3 residues: CATSMYRNYTF. CDR3 bases: TGTGCCACCAGCATGTACAGGAACTACACCTTC.

The V and J genes are TRBV19 and TRBJ1-4; TRBD1 aligns across 9 bases. Germline CDR1 reads LNHDA; CDR2 reads SQIVND (reference sequence). V shed 6 bases, J shed 0 bases, and the junction held 5 bases outside the gene matches. This CDR3 has 16 residues. The CDR3 nucleotides read TGTGCCAGTAGCGTGACAGGGGGTTCAACTAATGAAAAACTGTTTTTT. Translating it yields CASSVTGGSTNEKLFF.

This rearrangement joins TRBV9 to TRBJ2-3; the match to TRBD2 covers 8 bases. J was trimmed by 4 bases and V by 3 bases; bases with no gene match: 10. The CDR3 has 16 residues. Looked up from germline, CDR1 is SGDLS and CDR2 is YYNGEE. The CDR3 sequence is CASSAEPGGGADTQYF. CDR3 DNA sequence: TGTGCCAGCAGCGCCGAGCCGGGAGGGGGGGCAGATACGCAGTATTTT.

This chain links TRBV30 with TRBJ1-2; D is undetermined. V dropped 0 bases and J dropped 4 bases, with 6 bases sitting between them. Germline lookup yields CDR1 GTSNPN and CDR2 SVGIG (reference sequence). The CDR3 has 12 residues. CDR3 residues: CAWSVNSYGYTF. DNA for the CDR3: TGTGCCTGGAGTGTAAACTCCTATGGCTACACCTTC. The full variable domain, its missing parts supplied by reference TRBV30 and TRBJ1-2, is SQTIHQWPATLVQPVGSPLSLECTVEGTSNPNLYWYRQAAGRGLQLLFYSVGIGQISSEVPQNLSASRPQDRQFILSSKKLLLSDSGFYLCAWSVNSYGYTFGSGTRLTVV.

The chain recombines TRBV4-1 with TRBJ1-2, with 8 nucleotides matching TRBD1. Looked up from germline, CDR1 is MGHRA and CDR2 is YSYEKL. This CDR3 region has 14 residues. V shed 5 bases and J 8 bases; nucleotides not matched to a gene: 10. CDR3 region: CASSSSRGRRGYTF. DNA of the CDR3: TGCGCCAGCAGCTCTTCCAGGGGGCGACGAGGCTACACCTTC.

This chain uses TRBV11-2 with TRBJ2-5; maybe TRBD1 (5 bases). Trimming stripped 3 bases from V and 4 bases from J, with 12 bases between. Germline V gene data show CDR1 as SGHAT and CDR2 as FQNNGV. The length of the CDR3 is 14 residues. CDR3 amino acids: CASSFLAGPETQYF. The DNA for the CDR3 is TGTGCCAGCAGCTTTTTAGCAGGGCCAGAGACCCAGTACTTC.